This TCR beta chain was captured in a study of T cells after yellow fever vaccination. Broader study findings: At approximately 95% for CD4 and 70% to 90% for CD8, most primary-vaccination clones showed up again after the booster. The secondary response showed a weaker magnitude and a faster peak, day 5 versus 15.

A few counts support this clonotype. Its antigen is not identified. Making TCR cDNA involved 5'RACE template switching, which added UMIs and a universal primer site. One entry per CDR3 protein, called by TCRdb with MiXCR from the 5' RACE reads. In the table there are 300,000 to 450,000 distinct CDR3 sequences, around 8.1% of which are singletons. This receptor was obtained from a man aged 18 to 30 who received the YFV17D yellow fever vaccine. The starting material was PBMCs, obtained around 45 days after the first yellow fever vaccination.

The CDR3 nucleotides are TGTGCCAGTAGTATCGGGTTTCGCCGGGCGCGGGCCAAAAACATTCAGTACTTC. Translating it yields CASSIGFRRARAKNIQYF. The gene calls are TRBV19 and TRBJ2-4, with D hard to call. The CDR3 is 18 amino acids. Germline V gives CDR1 LNHDA, CDR2 SQIVND (reference sequence). V shed 3 bases and J shed 1 base, with 19 bases lying between them.